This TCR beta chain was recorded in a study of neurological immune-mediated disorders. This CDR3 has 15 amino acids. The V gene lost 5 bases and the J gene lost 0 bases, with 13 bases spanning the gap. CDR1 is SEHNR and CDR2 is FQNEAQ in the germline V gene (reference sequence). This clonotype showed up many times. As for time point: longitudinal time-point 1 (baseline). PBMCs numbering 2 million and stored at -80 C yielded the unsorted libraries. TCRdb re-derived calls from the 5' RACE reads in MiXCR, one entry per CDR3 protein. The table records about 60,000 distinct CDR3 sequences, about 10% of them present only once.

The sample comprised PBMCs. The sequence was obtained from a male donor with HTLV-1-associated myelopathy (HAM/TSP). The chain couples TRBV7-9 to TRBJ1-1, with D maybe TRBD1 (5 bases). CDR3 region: CASSRPRGLNTEAFF. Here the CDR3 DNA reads TGTGCCAGCAGCCGACCGAGGGGCCTGAACACTGAAGCTTTCTTT.